This TCR beta chain derives from a study of cytomegalovirus exposure and HLA in healthy donors. Study conclusions and caveats: Per published reports, the classifier diagnosed cytomegalovirus status with high specificity and sensitivity. A list of around 150 TCR beta chains associated with cytomegalovirus was given. Presence/absence analysis assumed near-uniform sequencing depth across donors. Beyond CMV serostatus, there was no information to go on about immune exposure.

This PCR relied on a set of 60 Vbeta primers and 13 Jbeta primers. Only in-frame clones appear in the TCRdb table, and some are missing; sequencing was by immunoSEQ multiplex PCR. The sample carries 150,000 to 200,000 clones, about 77% recorded once. Trimming cost V 3 bases and J 1 base; bases outside gene matches: 3. CDR1 is SGDLS and CDR2 is YYNGEE in the germline V gene. This CDR3 region has 14 residues. This clone was detected once. Its antigen is still unknown. Sequencing input: PBMCs. The rearrangement links TRBV9 to TRBJ2-5; 7 bases map to TRBD2. This sequence was found in a man younger than 30 in good health and CMV-seropositive. Written as DNA, the CDR3 is TGTGCCAGCAGCGGGGGGGGAGCCCAAGAGACCCAGTACTTC. Translated: CASSGGGAQETQYF.